One and the same sample provided the 10 T cell receptor beta chains below, sequenced in a study of HIV-infected patients and healthy controls. Reverse transcription used roughly 480 ng RNA and constant-region primers for alpha and beta. Alpha and beta chain libraries were made separately by chain-specific third strand synthesis with multiplexing indices. From the 5' RACE reads, TCRdb called clonotypes with MiXCR, one entry per CDR3 protein. The sample has nearly 9,500 distinct CDR3 sequences, roughly 5.8% seen once. The repertoire came from unfractionated whole blood and reflected all unsorted peripheral T cells. Material: blood. Receptors were obtained from an adult in good health.

This chain uses TRBV7-9 with TRBJ2-7; no clear D gene. The CDR3 length is 12 residues. From germline, CDR1 is SEHNR and CDR2 FQNEAQ (reference sequence). Deletions cut 6 bases from V and 0 bases from J, with 6 bases between. CDR3: CASSSSSYEQYF. In DNA form, the CDR3 reads TGTGCCAGCAGTTCTAGCTCCTACGAGCAGTACTTC. The variable domain in full, completed from reference TRBV7-9 and TRBJ2-7, reads DTGVSQNPRHKITKRGQNVTFRCDPISEHNRLYWYRQTLGQGPEFLTYFQNEAQLEKSRLLSDRFSAERPKGSFSTLEIQRTEQGDSAMYLCASSSSSYEQYFGPGTRLTVT.

This clonotype is medium-sized within its sample. This sequence joins TRBV12-3 or TRBV12-4 and TRBJ1-5; the match to TRBD1 covers 9 bases. V lost 6 bases, J lost 2 bases, and 8 bases stayed unmatched. This CDR3 contains 16 residues. CDR3 residues: CASSPRTGEGNQPQHF. CDR3 DNA sequence: TGTGCCAGCAGCCCCAGGACAGGGGAAGGCAATCAGCCCCAGCATTTT.

This clonotype is medium-sized in the sample. The chain recombines TRBV6-2 or TRBV6-3 with TRBJ1-1; D might be TRBD1 (5 bases). V lost 2 bases and J 1 base, leaving 8 bases between the germline ends. The CDR3 is made up of 14 amino acids. CDR1 and CDR2 from the germline V gene are MNHEY and SVGEGT. Here the CDR3 DNA reads TGTGCCAGCAGTTACGTCAGGGCGAACACTGAAGCTTTCTTT. Protein sequence: CASSYVRANTEAFF.

This clonotype is medium-sized within its sample. This rearrangement joins TRBV20-1 to TRBJ1-1; the D gene is possibly TRBD1 (5 bases). Deletions cut 5 bases from V and 5 bases from J, with 12 bases between. CDR3 length: 12 amino acids. The germline CDR1 and CDR2 sequences are DFQATT and SNEGSKA (reference sequence). The CDR3 bases are TGCAGTGCTGTTCCAGGGTTTACTGAAGCTTTCTTT. Protein product: CSAVPGFTEAFF.

This clonotype showed up many times. The CDR3, as DNA: TGTGCCTGGGGCCGTGGGGGGTCAAATGAAAAACTGTTTTTT. Translation: CAWGRGGSNEKLFF. This chain joins TRBV30 and TRBJ1-4; D perhaps matches TRBD1 (5 bases). V was pared by 5 bases and J by 5 bases, with 15 bases between. The CDR3 is 14 amino acids. Looked up from germline, CDR1 is GTSNPN and CDR2 is SVGIG (reference sequence). Full variable domain (remainder filled in from reference TRBV30 and TRBJ1-4): SQTIHQWPATLVQPVGSPLSLECTVEGTSNPNLYWYRQAAGRGLQLLFYSVGIGQISSEVPQNLSASRPQDRQFILSSKKLLLSDSGFYLCAWGRGGSNEKLFFGSGTQLSVL.

In its sample, this clonotype was seen a few times. The chain joins TRBV20-1 to TRBJ2-7, with D hard to call. V shed 0 bases and J shed 0 bases, with 3 bases lying between them. Germline V gives CDR1 DFQATT, CDR2 SNEGSKA (reference sequence). The CDR3 length is 12 residues. CDR3 residues: CSARDSSYEQYF. The CDR3 DNA is TGCAGTGCTAGAGACAGCTCCTACGAGCAGTACTTC.

Relative to its sample, this clonotype is medium-sized. J is TRBJ2-5 and V is TRBV29-1, with TRBD2 identical over 8 bases. The V and J ends lost 2 bases and 9 bases, in that order; junction bases with no gene match: 11. The CDR3 runs 14 residues. The germline CDR1 and CDR2 sequences are SQVTM and ANQGSEA. The chain's CDR3 is CSVESSGGFGAQYF. For the CDR3, the DNA is TGCAGCGTTGAATCCAGCGGGGGATTTGGGGCCCAGTACTTC.

By sample share, this clonotype is medium-sized. The gene calls are TRBV5-5 and TRBJ1-5; tentatively, D is TRBD1 (5 bases). Germline values: CDR1 SGHKS, CDR2 YYEKEE (reference sequence). This CDR3 region has 14 residues. Between the trimmed V and J ends, which lost 0 bases and 5 bases, there was a span of 9 bases. The CDR3 loop is CASSLGQLDQPQHF. The CDR3 region has the DNA TGTGCCAGCAGCTTGGGACAGCTCGATCAGCCCCAGCATTTT.

This clonotype was seen only a few times. In DNA, the CDR3 is TGCAGCGTTGAGGACAGAGGTGGGCAGTACTTC. Its translation: CSVEDRGGQYF. The V call is TRBV29-1, the J call TRBJ2-7; possibly TRBD1 for D (6 bases). V lost 3 bases and J lost 9, with 12 bases in between. The CDR3 totals 11 residues. Germline V lookup: CDR1 SQVTM, CDR2 ANQGSEA.

This clonotype was seen a handful of times. The DNA of the CDR3 is TGTGCCAGTAGATTGGACGCGACAAGCTCCTACAATGAGCAGTTCTTC. As protein: CASRLDATSSYNEQFF. This chain uses TRBV19 with TRBJ2-1, with D unclear. Trimming cost V 6 bases and J 0 bases, with 15 bases left between them. Germline CDR1 LNHDA, CDR2 SQIVND (reference sequence). This CDR3 is built from 16 residues.